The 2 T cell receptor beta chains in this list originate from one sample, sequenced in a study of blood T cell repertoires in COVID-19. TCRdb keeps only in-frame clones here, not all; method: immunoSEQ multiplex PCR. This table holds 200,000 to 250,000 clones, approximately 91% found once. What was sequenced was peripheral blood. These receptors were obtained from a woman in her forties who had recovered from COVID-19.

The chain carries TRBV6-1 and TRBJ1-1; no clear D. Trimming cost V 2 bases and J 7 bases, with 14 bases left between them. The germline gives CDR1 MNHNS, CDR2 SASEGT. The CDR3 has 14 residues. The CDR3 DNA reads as TGTGCCAGCAGTGAAAGAAAGGGAGGTGTTGAAGCTTTCTTT. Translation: CASSERKGGVEAFF.

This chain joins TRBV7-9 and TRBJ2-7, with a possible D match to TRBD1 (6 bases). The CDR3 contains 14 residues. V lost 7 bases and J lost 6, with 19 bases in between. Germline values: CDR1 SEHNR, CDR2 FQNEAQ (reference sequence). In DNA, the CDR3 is TGTGCCAGCACCAGCCTGGGGGCTGGAGGCGAGCAGTACTTC. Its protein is CASTSLGAGGEQYF.